The 3 T cell receptor beta chains below all came from one sample that was sequenced in a study of response to subunit inactivated influenza vaccine. TCRdb reprocessed the RT-PCR reads via MiXCR and lists one record per CDR3 protein. The sample shows about 700,000 distinct CDR3 sequences, 14% of them seen only once. Here the sequenced sample was PBMCs from blood, taken roughly 2 weeks before vaccination. Receptors were obtained from a middle-aged man who received an inactivated influenza vaccine.

This clonotype showed up many times. The V gene is TRBV6-1, the J gene TRBJ1-2, with unresolved D. The CDR3 has 14 residues. Trimming took off 5 bases at V and 8 bases at J, with 18 bases between the two ends. Germline values: CDR1 MNHNS, CDR2 SASEGT. CDR3 nucleotides: TGTGCCAGCAGTCGCGTAGACGGTCTAGGAGGCTACACCTTC. This codes for CASSRVDGLGGYTF.

J is TRBJ2-6 and V is TRBV21-1; TRBD1, the table's D call, lacks a check against the DNA. TRBV21-1 is reported as a pseudogene. The CDR3 consists of 20 residues. This CDR3 reads CASSKGEGLGFLSGANVLTF. The DNA of the CDR3 is TGTGCCAGCAGCAAAGGGGAAGGGCTGGGGTTTTTATCTGGGGCCAACGTCCTGACTTTC.

This clonotype was seen only a few times. V and J are TRBV6-1 and TRBJ2-6; 7 bases match TRBD1. The J segment lost 0 bases and the V segment lost 4 bases, leaving 9 bases of the junction unmatched. CDR1 and CDR2 from the germline V gene are MNHNS and SASEGT. The CDR3 extends over 18 amino acids. The CDR3 coding sequence is TGTGCCAGCAGTGGCCCCGGGACAGCATTCTCTGGGGCCAACGTCCTGACTTTC. Its protein is CASSGPGTAFSGANVLTF.